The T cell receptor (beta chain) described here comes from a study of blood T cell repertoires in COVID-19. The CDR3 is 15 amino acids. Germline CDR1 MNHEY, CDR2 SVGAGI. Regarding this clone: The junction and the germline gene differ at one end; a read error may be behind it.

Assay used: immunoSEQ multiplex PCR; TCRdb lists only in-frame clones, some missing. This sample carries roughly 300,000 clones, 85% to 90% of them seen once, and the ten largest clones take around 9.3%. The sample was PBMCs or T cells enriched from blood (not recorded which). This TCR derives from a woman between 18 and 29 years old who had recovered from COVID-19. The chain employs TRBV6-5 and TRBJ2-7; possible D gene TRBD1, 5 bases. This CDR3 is CASSYEDSYHSHKHF. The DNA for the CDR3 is TGTGCCAGCAGTTACGAAGACAGCTACCACTCCCACAAACACTTC.